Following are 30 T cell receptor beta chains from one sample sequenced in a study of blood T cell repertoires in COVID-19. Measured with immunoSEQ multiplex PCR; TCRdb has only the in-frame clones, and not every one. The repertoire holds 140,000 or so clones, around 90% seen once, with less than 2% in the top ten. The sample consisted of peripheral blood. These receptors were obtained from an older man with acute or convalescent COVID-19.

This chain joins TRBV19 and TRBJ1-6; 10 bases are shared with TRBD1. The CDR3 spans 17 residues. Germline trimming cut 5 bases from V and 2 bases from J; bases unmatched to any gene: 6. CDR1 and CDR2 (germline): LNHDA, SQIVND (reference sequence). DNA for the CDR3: TGTGCCAGTAGTCCCCCGACAGGGGGCACCTATAATTCACCCCTCCACTTT. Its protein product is CASSPPTGGTYNSPLHF.

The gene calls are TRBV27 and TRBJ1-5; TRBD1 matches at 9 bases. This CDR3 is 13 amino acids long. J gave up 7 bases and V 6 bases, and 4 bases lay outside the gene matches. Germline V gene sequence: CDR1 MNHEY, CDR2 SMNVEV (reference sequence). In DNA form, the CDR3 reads TGTGCCAGCAGAAAGACAGGGGGGCAGCCCCAGCATTTT. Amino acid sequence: CASRKTGGQPQHF.

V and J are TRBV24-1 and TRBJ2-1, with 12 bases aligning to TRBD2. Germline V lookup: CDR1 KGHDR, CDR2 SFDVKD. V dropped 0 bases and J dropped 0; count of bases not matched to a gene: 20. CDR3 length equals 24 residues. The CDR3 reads CATSDLLGLRLPGLAGSSYNEQFF. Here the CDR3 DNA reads TGTGCCACCAGTGATTTGCTAGGTCTTCGGCTGCCTGGACTAGCGGGGAGCTCCTACAATGAGCAGTTCTTC.

The CDR3 DNA reads TGTGCCAGCAGTGGACAGGGAACACGGGCTACTAATGAAAAACTGTTTTTT. This encodes CASSGQGTRATNEKLFF. This chain joins TRBV2 and TRBJ1-4; 7 positions match TRBD1. In germline, CDR1 is SNHLY, CDR2 FYNNEI. The CDR3 length is 17 residues. With V trimmed by 4 bases and J by 2 bases, 10 bases remained unmatched.

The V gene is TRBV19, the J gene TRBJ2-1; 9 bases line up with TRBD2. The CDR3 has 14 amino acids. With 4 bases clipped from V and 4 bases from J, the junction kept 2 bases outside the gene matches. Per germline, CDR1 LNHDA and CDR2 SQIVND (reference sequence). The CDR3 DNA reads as TGTGCCAGTAGTAAGCGGGGGGATTACAATGAGCAGTTCTTC. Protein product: CASSKRGDYNEQFF.

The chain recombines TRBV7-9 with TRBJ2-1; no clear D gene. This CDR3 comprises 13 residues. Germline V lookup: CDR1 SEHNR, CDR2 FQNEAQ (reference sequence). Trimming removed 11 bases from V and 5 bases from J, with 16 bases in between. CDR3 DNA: TGTGCCCTCGCCGTTGATGGCCACAATGAGCAGTTCTTC. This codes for CALAVDGHNEQFF. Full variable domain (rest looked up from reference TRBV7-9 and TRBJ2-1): DTGVSQNPRHKITKRGQNVTFRCDPISEHNRLYWYRQTLGQGPEFLTYFQNEAQLEKSRLLSDRFSAERPKGSFSTLEIQRTEQGDSAMYLCALAVDGHNEQFFGPGTRLTVL.

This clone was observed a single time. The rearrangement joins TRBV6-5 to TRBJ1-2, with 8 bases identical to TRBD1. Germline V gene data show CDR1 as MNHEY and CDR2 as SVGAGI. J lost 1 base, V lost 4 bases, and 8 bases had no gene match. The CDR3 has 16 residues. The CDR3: CASSFWQGALNYGYTF. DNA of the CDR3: TGTGCCAGCAGTTTCTGGCAGGGGGCCCTTAACTATGGCTACACCTTC.

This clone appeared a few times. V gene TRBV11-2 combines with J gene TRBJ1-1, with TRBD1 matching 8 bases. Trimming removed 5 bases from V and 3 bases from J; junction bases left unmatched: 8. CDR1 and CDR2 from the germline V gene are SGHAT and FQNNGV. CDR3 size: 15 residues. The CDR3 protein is CASSTQGARDTEAFF. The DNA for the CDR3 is TGTGCCAGCAGCACCCAGGGGGCGCGGGACACTGAAGCTTTCTTT.

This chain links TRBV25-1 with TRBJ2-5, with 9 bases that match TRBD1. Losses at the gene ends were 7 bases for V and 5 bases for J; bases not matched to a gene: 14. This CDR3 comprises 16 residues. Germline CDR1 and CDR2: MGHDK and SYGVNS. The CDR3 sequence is CASTPTQQGAWETQYF. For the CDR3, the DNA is TGTGCCAGCACGCCTACCCAACAGGGGGCTTGGGAGACCCAGTACTTC.

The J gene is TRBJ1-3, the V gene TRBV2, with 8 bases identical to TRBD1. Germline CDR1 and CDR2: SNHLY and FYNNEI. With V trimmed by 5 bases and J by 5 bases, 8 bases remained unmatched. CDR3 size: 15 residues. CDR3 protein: CASSQDRGWRNTIYF. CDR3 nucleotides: TGTGCCAGCAGTCAAGACAGGGGATGGAGAAACACCATATATTTT.

CDR3 coding DNA: TGTGCCAGCAGTGAAGGAGGCGGGGGCACAGATACGCAGTATTTT. It yields the protein CASSEGGGGTDTQYF. This rearrangement joins TRBV6-1 to TRBJ2-3; perhaps TRBD2 as D (6 bases). The CDR3 extends over 15 amino acids. V lost 1 base and J 1 base, leaving 9 bases between the germline ends. CDR1 and CDR2 from the germline V gene are MNHNS and SASEGT.

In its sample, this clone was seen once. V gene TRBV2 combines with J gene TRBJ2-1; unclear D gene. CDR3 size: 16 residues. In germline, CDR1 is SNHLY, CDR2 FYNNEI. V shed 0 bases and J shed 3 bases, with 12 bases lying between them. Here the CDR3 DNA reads TGTGCCAGCAGTGAAGCTGAGGTTCGGAGCTACAATGAGCAGTTCTTC. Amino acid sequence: CASSEAEVRSYNEQFF.

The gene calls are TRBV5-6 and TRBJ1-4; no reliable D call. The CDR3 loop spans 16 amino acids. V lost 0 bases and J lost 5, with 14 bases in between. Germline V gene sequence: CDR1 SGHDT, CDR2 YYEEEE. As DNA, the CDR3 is TGTGCCAGCAGCTTGGCCGTCGGTGTCCTCAATGAAAAACTGTTTTTT. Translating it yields CASSLAVGVLNEKLFF.

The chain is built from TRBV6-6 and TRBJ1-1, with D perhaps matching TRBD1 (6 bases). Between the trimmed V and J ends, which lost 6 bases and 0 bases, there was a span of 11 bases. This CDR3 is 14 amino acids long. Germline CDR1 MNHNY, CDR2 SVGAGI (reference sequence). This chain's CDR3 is CASSSDRMNTEAFF. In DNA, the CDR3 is TGTGCCAGCAGCTCCGACAGGATGAACACTGAAGCTTTCTTT.

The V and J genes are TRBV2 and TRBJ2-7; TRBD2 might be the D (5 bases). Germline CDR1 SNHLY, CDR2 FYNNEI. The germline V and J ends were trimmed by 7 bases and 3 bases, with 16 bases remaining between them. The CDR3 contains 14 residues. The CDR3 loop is CASTESRGNYEQYF. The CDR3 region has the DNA TGTGCCAGCACCGAATCCCGGGGAAACTACGAGCAGTACTTC.

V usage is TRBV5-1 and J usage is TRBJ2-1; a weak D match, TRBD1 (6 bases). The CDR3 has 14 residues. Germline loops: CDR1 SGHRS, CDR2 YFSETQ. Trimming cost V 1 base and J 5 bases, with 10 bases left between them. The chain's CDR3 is CASSLTGQNNEQFF. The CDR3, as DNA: TGCGCCAGCAGCTTGACGGGACAAAACAATGAGCAGTTCTTC.

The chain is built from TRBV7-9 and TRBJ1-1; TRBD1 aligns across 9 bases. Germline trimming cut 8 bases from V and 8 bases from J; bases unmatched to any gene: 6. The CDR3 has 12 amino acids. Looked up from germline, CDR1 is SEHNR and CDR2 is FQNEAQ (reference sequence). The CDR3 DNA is TGTGCCAGCGGGGACAGGGCAGTAGAAGCTTTCTTT. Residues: CASGDRAVEAFF.

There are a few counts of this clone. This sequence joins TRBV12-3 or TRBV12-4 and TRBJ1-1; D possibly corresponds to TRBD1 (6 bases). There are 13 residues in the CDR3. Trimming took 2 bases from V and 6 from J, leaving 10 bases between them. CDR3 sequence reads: CASSLTQGSEAFF. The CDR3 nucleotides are TGTGCCAGCAGTTTAACACAGGGTTCTGAAGCTTTCTTT.

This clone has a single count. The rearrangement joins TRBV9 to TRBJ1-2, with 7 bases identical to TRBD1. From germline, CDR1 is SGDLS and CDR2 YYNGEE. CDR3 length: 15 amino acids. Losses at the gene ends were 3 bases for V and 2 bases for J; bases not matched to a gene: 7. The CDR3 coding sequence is TGTGCCAGCAGCGCCCAGGGGGGCCTAAACTATGGCTACACCTTC. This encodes CASSAQGGLNYGYTF.

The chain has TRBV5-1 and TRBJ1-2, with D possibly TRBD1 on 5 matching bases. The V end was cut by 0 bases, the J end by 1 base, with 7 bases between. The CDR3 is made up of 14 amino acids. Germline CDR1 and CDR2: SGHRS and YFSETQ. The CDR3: CASSLGQYNYGYTF. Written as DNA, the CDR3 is TGCGCCAGCAGCTTGGGACAGTATAACTATGGCTACACCTTC.

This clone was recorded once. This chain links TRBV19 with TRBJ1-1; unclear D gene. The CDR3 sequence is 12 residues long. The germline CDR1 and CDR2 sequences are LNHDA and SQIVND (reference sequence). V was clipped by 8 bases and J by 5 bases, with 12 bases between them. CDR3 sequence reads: CASRFGETEAFF. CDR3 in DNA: TGTGCCAGTCGTTTTGGGGAGACTGAAGCTTTCTTT.

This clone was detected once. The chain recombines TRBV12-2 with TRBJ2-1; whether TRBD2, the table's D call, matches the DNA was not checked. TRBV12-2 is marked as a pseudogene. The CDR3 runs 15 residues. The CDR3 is CASRCPGLAGREQFF. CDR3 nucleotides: TGTGCAAGTCGCTGTCCGGGACTAGCGGGTCGGGAGCAGTTCTTC.

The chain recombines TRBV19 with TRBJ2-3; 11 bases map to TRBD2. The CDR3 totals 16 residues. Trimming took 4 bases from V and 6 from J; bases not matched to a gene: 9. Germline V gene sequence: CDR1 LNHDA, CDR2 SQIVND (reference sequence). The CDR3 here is CASSTILAGAPDTQYF. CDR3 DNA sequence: TGTGCCAGTAGTACCATACTAGCGGGGGCCCCGGATACGCAGTATTTT.

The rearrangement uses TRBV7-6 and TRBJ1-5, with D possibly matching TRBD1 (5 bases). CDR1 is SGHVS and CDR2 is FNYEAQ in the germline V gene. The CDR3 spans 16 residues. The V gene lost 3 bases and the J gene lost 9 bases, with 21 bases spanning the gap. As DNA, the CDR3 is TGTGCCAGCAGCTTGGGGACTAGGAGCCTTAGGGGGCCCCAGCATTTT. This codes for CASSLGTRSLRGPQHF.

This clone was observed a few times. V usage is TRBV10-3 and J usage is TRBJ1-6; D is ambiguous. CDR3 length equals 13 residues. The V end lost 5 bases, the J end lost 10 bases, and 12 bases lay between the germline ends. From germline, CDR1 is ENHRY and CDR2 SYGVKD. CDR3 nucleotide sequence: TGTGCCATCAGTACACCGGGAAAGTCACCCCTCCACTTT. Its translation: CAISTPGKSPLHF.

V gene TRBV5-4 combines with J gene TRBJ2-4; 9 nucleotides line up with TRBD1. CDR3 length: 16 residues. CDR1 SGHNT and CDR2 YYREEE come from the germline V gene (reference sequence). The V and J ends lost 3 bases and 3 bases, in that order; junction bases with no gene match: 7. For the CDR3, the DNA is TGTGCCAGCAGCTCAGGACAGGGGCCAGGCAAAAACATTCAGTACTTC. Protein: CASSSGQGPGKNIQYF.

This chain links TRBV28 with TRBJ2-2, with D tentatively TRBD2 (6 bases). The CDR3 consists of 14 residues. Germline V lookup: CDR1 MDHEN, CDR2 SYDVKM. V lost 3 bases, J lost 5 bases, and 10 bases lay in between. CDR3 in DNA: TGTGCCAGCAGTTTGTTGGGGACTACCGGGGAGCTGTTTTTT. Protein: CASSLLGTTGELFF.

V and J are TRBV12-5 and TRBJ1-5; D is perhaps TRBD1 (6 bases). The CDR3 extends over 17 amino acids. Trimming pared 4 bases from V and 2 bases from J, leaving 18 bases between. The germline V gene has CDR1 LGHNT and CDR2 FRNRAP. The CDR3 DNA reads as TGTGCTAGTGGTTGGAATGGGGGCGGTTGGGGCAATCAGCCCCAGCATTTT. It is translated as CASGWNGGGWGNQPQHF.

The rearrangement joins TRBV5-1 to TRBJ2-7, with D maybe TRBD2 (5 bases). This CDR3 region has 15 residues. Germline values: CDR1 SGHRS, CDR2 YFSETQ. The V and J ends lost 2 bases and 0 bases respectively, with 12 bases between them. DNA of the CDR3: TGCGCCAGCAGCTTATTAGAAGGAGGCTCCTACGAGCAGTACTTC. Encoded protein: CASSLLEGGSYEQYF.

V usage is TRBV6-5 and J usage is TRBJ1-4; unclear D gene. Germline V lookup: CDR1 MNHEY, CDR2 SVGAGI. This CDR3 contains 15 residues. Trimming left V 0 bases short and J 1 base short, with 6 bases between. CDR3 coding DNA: TGTGCCAGCAGTTACTCGGCAGGAACTAATGAAAAACTGTTTTTT. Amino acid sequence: CASSYSAGTNEKLFF.